This TCR beta chain was observed in a study of cytomegalovirus exposure and HLA in healthy donors (dated by TCRdb to about 2017). At the level of the whole study: An earlier analysis of around 600 of the donors reported 250 to 350 Gb of sequence data and some 120 million unique TCR beta sequences from about 179 million T cells. The study was designed to test whether signatures of past pathogen exposure could be identified by cataloging public T cell receptors. The number of donors typed differed by locus, with about 620-630 for A, B, C, DRB1 and DQB1, 522 for DQA1, some 570 for DPA1, and some 440 for DPB1. A later analysis re-analyzed previously published TCR beta repertoires from roughly 630 donors and added high-resolution HLA genotyping to study TCR occurrence patterns. Donor age, sex, ethnicity and CMV serostatus were collected together with the repertoire data. The genetic ancestry cluster associated with self-reported Caucasian donors included 81% of the approximately 400 genotyped donors. All discovery cohort repertoires had been generated on a single sequencing platform. Using immunosequencing, the study profiled T cell repertoires from 500 to 800 subjects and related those repertoires to cytomegalovirus serostatus. The study combined high-throughput TCR immunosequencing, statistical association of individual TCRs with disease status, and machine learning to predict cytomegalovirus infection status. Roughly 5 DR-DQ haplotypes were handled as single units for association and clustering, since linkage in the cohort was strong. A separate validation cohort of roughly 130 different subjects was used in addition to the roughly 700-subject first cohort. An early release that covered approximately 600 HLA-typed donors contained approximately 290 gigabases of sequencing data and around 85 million unique TCR sequences. A later genetic analysis used genome-wide SNP genotypes for about 60% of the roughly 670 donors, treating that subset as a discovery cohort. Class I and class II HLA loci were covered by the typing at four-digit resolution. Among roughly 400 genotyped donors of the cohort, an average of about 240,000 unique TCR beta nucleotide sequences were sequenced per donor, roughly 20% of them non-productive. Rather than using new phenotypic data, the later analysis identified candidate immune exposures from TCR beta sequences and from how often those sequences occurred across donors. An earlier analysis of around 580 of the donors used high-throughput TCR beta sequencing to judge whether each TCR beta V gene segment behaved as functional or pseudogenic. Here is what the overall study found, with its caveats: The earlier analysis of approximately 590 of the donors excluded some 15 rarely observed V segments, including chromosome 9 orphons, because counts were too low. The study gave a list of 150 to 200 TCR beta chains associated with cytomegalovirus. The authors suggested that the approach could potentially be extended to other disease states and immunological phenotypes. In an earlier analysis of approximately 590 of the donors, most TCR beta V segments appeared in productive rearrangements about 90% or about 30% of the time, broadly matching IMGT annotations. A later analysis found that most CMV-associated TCR beta chains appeared HLA-restricted, with HLA associations seemingly driven largely by CMV exposure. The cohort was sequenced for TCR beta chains only, and without alpha or paired-chain data the features that could be detected were limited. According to a later analysis, parvovirus B19, influenza, CMV and Epstein-Barr virus appeared linked to several top co-occurrence clusters. Compared with equally common non-associated chains, HLA-associated TCR beta chains in a later analysis were more clonally expanded and had lower generation probabilities. Compared with the approximately 710-donor mean, donors in an Asian-associated ancestry cluster had fewer N-insertions in productive TCRs, according to a later genetic analysis. Three of the identified cytomegalovirus-associated TCR beta chains were confirmed in vitro to be specific for cytomegalovirus antigens. A later analysis found that TCR association rates varied across HLA loci, with DRB1 alleles showing the most associated TCRs and HLA-C alleles the fewest. Because HLA typing was missing for some donors at each locus, association tests included only the typed subset. Most TCR sequences were seen in very few donors, while some public TCRs were found in many individuals. In both the original and validation cohorts, the classifier was reported to diagnose cytomegalovirus status with high specificity and sensitivity. A further reported finding was that TCR beta sequences accurately predicted the HLA-A and HLA-B alleles for most subjects in the first cohort. Roughly uniform sequencing depth across donors was assumed in presence/absence analyses, although this assumption may not hold. For the cohort, immune exposure information was limited to CMV serostatus. A group of highly shared sequence variants was considered likely to be a technical artifact of the sequencing pipeline. In a later genetic analysis, a missense DCLRE1C variant was associated with V-gene and J-gene trimming of TCR beta chains, and the association was replicated in an independent cohort. A later analysis associated 15,000 to 20,000 TCR beta sequences with specific HLA alleles at a false discovery rate of 0.05. When HLA alleles, especially DR and DQ, strongly co-occurred, TCR associations were difficult to assign to individual alleles. Linkage disequilibrium might explain the correlated functional status among segregating V segments, but an unknown experimental factor could not be excluded.

Receptor libraries were prepared by the immunoSEQ multiplex PCR assay. For the multiplex PCR, a mixture combining 60 forward primers for TCR Vbeta segments and 13 reverse primers for TCR Jbeta segments was used. Amplification of the CDR3 region of rearranged TCR beta genes was performed with a multiplex PCR assay on genomic DNA. The amplified TCR beta libraries were sequenced on the Illumina HiSeq System as 87-base-pair reads. As for how the authors treated the data: Across the 666 repertoires, a later analysis counted some 80 million unique TCR beta chains, around 10 million of which were shared by at least two donors. Raw reads were error-corrected and collapsed into unique sequences with a nearest-neighbor algorithm that merged closely related sequences to remove PCR and sequencing errors. Alignment of CDR3 sequences to IMGT reference sequences was used to assign V, D and J gene segments. For a sequence to be retained, a match of at least six nucleotides was required to both a V gene segment and a J gene segment. A rearrangement counted as productive if the CDR3 had no stop codons and remained in frame with V and J, and every other rearrangement counted as non-productive. Following IMGT convention, CDR3 was defined as the stretch from the second conserved V-encoded cysteine up to the conserved J-encoded phenylalanine. In an earlier analysis of roughly 610 of the donors, sequences lacking an unambiguous match to a single V gene segment were excluded. An earlier analysis of a few hundred of the donors classified V segments as functional when productive rearrangements were above 56.7% and as segregating when the standard deviation between donors was above 5%. A statistical classification framework was built for diagnosing cytomegalovirus status from the catalog of TCR beta chain sequences. In a later analysis, TCR nucleotide sequences were compared against IMGT/GENE-DB human TR gene sequences so that V and J genes could be assigned. In a later analysis, CDR3 sequences and most-parsimonious VDJ recombination scenarios were assigned using the TCRdist pipeline. In a later analysis, each TCR beta chain was defined by its CDR3 amino acid sequence together with its V-gene family, and reads lacking a unique V-gene family were excluded. To address suspected cross-contamination and a sequencing artifact, a later analysis removed 592 highly shared, low-generation-probability nucleotide sequences. In a later analysis, a clonal expansion index was calculated for each public chain from normalized within-repertoire ranks of inferred template counts. In a later analysis, generation probabilities were computed with a VDJ recombination model fitted to out-of-frame rearrangements, and the resulting probabilities were checked against IGoR. Hypergeometric tests were used in a later analysis to score TCR-TCR, TCR-HLA and TCR-CMV co-occurrence, with a repertoire-size bias correction applied to the TCR pairs. In a later analysis, false discovery rates were estimated by permuting HLA or CMV assignments 20 times. A later analysis grouped co-occurring TCRs with DBSCAN, adding TCRdist sequence similarity when clustering within HLA-allele-positive subsets. For co-occurrence clustering, repertoires with fewer than 30,000 or more than 120,000 public chains were excluded, along with about five repertoires with anomalous nucleotide sharing. TCRdb mirrors the immuneACCESS table, restricted to in-frame sequences. Some clones are absent from its copies; in checked studies, under half trace to an unresolved V gene, and the reason for the others is unknown. V, J and clone size derive from that table, while D and trimming were established from the DNA sequence. Here the sample has about 73,000 clones; roughly 71% occur a single time. The ten largest clones capture about an eighth of the sample.

Only a few counts were recorded for this clone. The antigen this receptor binds is unknown. The record has no base qualities; no much larger clone is one base away. In total, 666 healthy bone marrow donors made up the cohort. All cohort members were sampled while nominally healthy, although unrecorded immune exposures were likely present. The donor was CMV seronegative and was included in the group of 352 seronegative cohort members. Each donor provided a peripheral blood sample, and peripheral blood mononuclear cells were used for TCR beta sequencing. Genomic DNA was extracted from the blood cell samples with the Qiagen DNeasy Blood Extraction Kit. Source material: PBMCs. The origin of this receptor is a man between 65 and 80 years old in good health and CMV-seronegative.

DNA sequence: TGCAGCGTTCTGGGGGCCGAAGCTTTCTTT. This encodes CSVLGAEAFF. The sequence links TRBV29-1 to TRBJ1-1; the best D guess is TRBD1, with 6 bases matching. From the cysteine up to the phenylalanine, the CDR3 has a length of 10 residues. The only DNA kept is the CDR3, 30 bases in frame from the first base. CDR1 and CDR2 were assigned from the germline V gene as SQVTM and ANQGSEA. V lost 5 bases and J lost 8 bases; the stretch between them is 9 bases long.